This T cell receptor (beta chain) was recovered during a study of beta chain features in type 1 diabetes. Study-wide results and limits: Whether TCRB rearrangement is influenced by HLA type was left unresolved in this analysis. Among patients with Type 1 diabetes, TCRB CDR3s were moderately but significantly shorter in every one of the four CD4+ subsets.

Trimming cost V 6 bases and J 2 bases, with 7 bases left between them. CDR1 and CDR2 from the germline V gene are DFQATT and SNEGSKA (reference sequence). This CDR3 has 11 amino acids. Populations isolated by sorting all had purity greater than 95%. Sequenced material consisted of expressed TCRB transcripts (all of the isolated RNA was reverse transcribed). The repertoire was sequenced with immunoSEQ multiplex PCR; TCRdb's copy has only in-frame clones and lacks some. The sample holds tens of thousands of clones, almost 50% seen once. Note on this clone: Its specificity is not known.

Material: central memory CD4+ T cells from blood. The gene calls are TRBV20-1 and TRBJ2-5; D is possibly TRBD2 (6 bases). The receptor was derived from a man younger than 45 with type 1 diabetes. CDR3 sequence: CSAAGQETQYF. The CDR3 region has the DNA TGCAGTGCGGCGGGGCAAGAGACCCAGTACTTC.